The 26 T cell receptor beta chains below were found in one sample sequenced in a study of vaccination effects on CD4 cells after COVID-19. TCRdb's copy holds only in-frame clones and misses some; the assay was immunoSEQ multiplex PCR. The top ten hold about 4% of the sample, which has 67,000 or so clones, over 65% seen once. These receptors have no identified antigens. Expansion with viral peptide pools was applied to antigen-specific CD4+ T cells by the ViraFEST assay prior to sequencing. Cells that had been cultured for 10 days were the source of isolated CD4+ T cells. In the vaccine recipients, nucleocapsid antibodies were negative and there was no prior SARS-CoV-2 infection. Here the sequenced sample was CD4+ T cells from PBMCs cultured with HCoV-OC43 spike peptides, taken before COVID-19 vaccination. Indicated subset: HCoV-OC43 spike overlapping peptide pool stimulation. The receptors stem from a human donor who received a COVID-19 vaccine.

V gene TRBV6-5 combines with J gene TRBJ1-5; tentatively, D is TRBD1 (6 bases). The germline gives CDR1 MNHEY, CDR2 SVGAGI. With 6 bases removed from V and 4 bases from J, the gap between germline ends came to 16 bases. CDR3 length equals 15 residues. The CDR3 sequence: CASRATGGGNQPQHF. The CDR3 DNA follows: TGTGCCAGCAGAGCCACGGGGGGCGGAAATCAGCCCCAGCATTTT.

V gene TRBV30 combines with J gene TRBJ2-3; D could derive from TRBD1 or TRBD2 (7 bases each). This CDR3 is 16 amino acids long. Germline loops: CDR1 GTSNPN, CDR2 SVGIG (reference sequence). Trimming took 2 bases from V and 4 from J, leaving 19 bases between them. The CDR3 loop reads CAWSHKGAGAADTQYF. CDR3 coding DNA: TGTGCCTGGAGTCATAAGGGGGCGGGGGCCGCAGATACGCAGTATTTT.

The chain's CDR3 is CASSPGLDQTQYF. The CDR3 DNA follows: TGTGCCAGCAGCCCAGGACTGGATCAGACCCAGTACTTC. The chain uses TRBV7-2 and TRBJ2-5; weak D call: TRBD2 (5 bases). Deletions cut 5 bases from V and 6 bases from J, with 13 bases between. Germline CDR1 reads SGHTA; CDR2 reads FQGNSA. The CDR3 is made up of 13 amino acids.

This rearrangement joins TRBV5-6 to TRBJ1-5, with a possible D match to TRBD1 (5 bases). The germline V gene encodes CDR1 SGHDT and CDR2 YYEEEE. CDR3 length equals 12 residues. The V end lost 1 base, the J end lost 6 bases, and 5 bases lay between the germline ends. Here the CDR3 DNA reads TGTGCCAGCAGCTTGAGGGGTCAGCCCCAGCATTTT. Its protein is CASSLRGQPQHF.

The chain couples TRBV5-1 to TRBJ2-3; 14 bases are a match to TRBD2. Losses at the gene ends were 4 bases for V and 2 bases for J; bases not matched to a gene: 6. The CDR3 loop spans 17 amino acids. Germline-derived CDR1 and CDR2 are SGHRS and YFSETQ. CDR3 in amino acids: CASSRRLAGGITDTQYF. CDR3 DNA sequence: TGCGCCAGCAGCCGGCGACTAGCGGGGGGGATCACAGATACGCAGTATTTT.

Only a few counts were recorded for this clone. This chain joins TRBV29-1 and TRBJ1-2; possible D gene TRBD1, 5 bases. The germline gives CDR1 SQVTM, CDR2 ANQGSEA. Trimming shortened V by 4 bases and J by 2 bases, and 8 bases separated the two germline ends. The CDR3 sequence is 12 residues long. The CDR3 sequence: CSVGGVNYGYTF. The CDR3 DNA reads TGCAGCGTTGGGGGGGTGAACTATGGCTACACCTTC.

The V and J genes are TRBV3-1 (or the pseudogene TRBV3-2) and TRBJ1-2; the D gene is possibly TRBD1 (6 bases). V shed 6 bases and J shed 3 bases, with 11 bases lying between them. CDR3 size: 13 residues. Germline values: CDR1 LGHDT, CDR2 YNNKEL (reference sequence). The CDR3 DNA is TGTGCCAGCAGAAACAGGGACGACTATGGCTACACCTTC. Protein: CASRNRDDYGYTF.

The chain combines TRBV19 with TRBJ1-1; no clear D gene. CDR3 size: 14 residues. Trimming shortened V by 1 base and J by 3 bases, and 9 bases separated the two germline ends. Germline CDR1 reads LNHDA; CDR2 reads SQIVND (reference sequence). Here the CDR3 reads CASSIVSKDTEAFF. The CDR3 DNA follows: TGTGCCAGTAGTATAGTCTCAAAGGACACTGAAGCTTTCTTT.

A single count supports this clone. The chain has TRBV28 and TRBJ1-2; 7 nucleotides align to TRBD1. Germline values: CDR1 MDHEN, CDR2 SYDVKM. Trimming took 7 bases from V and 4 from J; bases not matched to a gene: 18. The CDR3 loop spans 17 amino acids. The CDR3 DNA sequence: TGTGCCAGCAAGATATACCGGGACAGTTACGTAAGCTATGGCTACACCTTC. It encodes CASKIYRDSYVSYGYTF.

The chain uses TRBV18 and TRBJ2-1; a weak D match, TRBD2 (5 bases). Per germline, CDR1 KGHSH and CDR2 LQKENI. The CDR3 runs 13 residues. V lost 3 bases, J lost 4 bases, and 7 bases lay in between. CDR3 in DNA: TGTGCCAGCTCACCTGGACTTTACAATGAGCAGTTCTTC. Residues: CASSPGLYNEQFF.

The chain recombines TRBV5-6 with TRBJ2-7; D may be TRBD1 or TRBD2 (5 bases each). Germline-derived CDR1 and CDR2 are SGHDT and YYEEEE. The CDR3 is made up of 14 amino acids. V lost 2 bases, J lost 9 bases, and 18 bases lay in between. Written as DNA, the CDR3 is TGTGCCAGCAGCTTTTTCGGGACCGGGCGGGCGCAGTACGTC. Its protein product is CASSFFGTGRAQYV.

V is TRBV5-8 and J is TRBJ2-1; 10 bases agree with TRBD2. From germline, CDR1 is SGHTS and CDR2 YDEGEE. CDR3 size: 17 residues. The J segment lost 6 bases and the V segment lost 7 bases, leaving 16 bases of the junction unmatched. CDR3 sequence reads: CASPSLAGGPHLNEQFF. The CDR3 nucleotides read TGTGCCAGCCCATCTTTAGCGGGGGGACCCCACCTCAATGAGCAGTTCTTC.

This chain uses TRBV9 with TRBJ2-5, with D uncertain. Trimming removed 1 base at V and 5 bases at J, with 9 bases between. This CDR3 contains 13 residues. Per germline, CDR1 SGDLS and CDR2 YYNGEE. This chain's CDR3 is CASSVSPGETQYF. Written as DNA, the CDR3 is TGTGCCAGCAGCGTAAGTCCTGGGGAGACCCAGTACTTC. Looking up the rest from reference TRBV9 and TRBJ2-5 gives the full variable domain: DSGVTQTPKHLITATGQRVTLRCSPRSGDLSVYWYQQSLDQGLQFLIQYYNGEERAKGNILERFSAQQFPDLHSELNLSSLELGDSALYFCASSVSPGETQYFGPGTRLLVL.

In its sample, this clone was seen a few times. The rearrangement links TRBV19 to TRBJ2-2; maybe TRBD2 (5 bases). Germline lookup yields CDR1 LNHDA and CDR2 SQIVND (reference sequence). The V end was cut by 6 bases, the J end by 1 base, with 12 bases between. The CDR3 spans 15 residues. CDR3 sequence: CASRPRVGNTGELFF. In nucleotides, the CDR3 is TGTGCCAGTAGGCCGCGGGTGGGGAACACCGGGGAGCTGTTTTTT.

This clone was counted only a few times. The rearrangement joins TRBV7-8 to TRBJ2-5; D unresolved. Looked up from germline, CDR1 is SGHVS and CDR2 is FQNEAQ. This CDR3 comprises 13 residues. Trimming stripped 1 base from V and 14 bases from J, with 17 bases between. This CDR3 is CASSLGLARTLYF. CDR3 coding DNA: TGTGCCAGCAGCTTAGGGTTGGCCAGAACGTTATACTTC. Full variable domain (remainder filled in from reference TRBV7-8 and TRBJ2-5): GAGVSQSPRYKVAKRGQDVALRCDPISGHVSLFWYQQALGQGPEFLTYFQNEAQLDKSGLPSDRFFAERPEGSVSTLKIQRTQQEDSAVYLCASSLGLARTLYFGPGTRLLVL.

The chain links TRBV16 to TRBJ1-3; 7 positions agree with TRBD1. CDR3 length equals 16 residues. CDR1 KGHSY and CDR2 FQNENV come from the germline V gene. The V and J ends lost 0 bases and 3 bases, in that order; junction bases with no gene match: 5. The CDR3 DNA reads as TGTGCCAGCAGCCAATCTCGACAGGGAGTTGGAAACACCATATATTTT. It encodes CASSQSRQGVGNTIYF.

In nucleotides, the CDR3 is TGTGCCACCAGTGATCCCACCGGGACAGGTTACATCGGGGAGCTGTTTTTT. It translates to CATSDPTGTGYIGELFF. The V call is TRBV24-1, the J call TRBJ2-2, with TRBD1 matching over 8 bases. V gave up 3 bases and J gave up 7 bases; unmatched junction bases: 12. Germline V gene data show CDR1 as KGHDR and CDR2 as SFDVKD. This CDR3 has 17 residues.

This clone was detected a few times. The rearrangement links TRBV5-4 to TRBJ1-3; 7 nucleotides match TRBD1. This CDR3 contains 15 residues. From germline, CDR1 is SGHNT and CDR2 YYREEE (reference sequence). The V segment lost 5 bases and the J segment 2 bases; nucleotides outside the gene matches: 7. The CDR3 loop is CASSSDRATGNTIYF. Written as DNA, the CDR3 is TGTGCCAGCAGTTCCGACAGGGCCACTGGAAACACCATATATTTT.

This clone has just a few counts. DNA of the CDR3: TGTGCCAGCAGTTACTCGGATCAAAACACTGAAGCTTTCTTT. It translates to CASSYSDQNTEAFF. The chain recombines TRBV6-2 or TRBV6-3 with TRBJ1-1; no firm D call. Trimming shortened V by 0 bases and J by 2 bases, and 7 bases separated the two germline ends. The CDR3 has 14 residues. In germline, CDR1 is MNHEY, CDR2 SVGEGT.

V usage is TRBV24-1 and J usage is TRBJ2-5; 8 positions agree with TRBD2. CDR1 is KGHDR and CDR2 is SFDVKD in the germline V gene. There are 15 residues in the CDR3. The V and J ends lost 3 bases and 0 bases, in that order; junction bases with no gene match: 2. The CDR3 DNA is TGTGCCACCAGTGATCGCGGGGGGCACCAAGAGACCCAGTACTTC. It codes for CATSDRGGHQETQYF.

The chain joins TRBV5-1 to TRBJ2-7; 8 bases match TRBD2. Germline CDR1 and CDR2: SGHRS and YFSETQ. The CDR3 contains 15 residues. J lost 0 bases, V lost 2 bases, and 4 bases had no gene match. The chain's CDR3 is CASSFPGRDSYEQYV. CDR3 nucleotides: TGCGCCAGCAGCTTCCCCGGGAGGGACTCCTACGAGCAGTACGTC.

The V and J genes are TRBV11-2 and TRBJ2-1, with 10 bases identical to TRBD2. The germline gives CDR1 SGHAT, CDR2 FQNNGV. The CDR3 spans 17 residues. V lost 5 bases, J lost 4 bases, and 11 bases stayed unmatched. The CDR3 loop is CASSTTSGTSVYNEQFF. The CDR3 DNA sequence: TGTGCCAGCAGCACAACCTCCGGGACTAGCGTATACAATGAGCAGTTCTTC. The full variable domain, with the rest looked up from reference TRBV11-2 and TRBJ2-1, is EAGVAQSPRYKIIEKRQSVAFWCNPISGHATLYWYQQILGQGPKLLIQFQNNGVVDDSQLPKDRFSAERLKGVDSTLKIQPAKLEDSAVYLCASSTTSGTSVYNEQFFGPGTRLTVL.

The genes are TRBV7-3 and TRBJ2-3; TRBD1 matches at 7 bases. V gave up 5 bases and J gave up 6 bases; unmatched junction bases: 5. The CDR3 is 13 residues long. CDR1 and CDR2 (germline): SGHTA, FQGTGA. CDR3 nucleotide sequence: TGTGCCAGCAGCCTCGAGACAGGGGATACGCAGTATTTT. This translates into CASSLETGDTQYF.

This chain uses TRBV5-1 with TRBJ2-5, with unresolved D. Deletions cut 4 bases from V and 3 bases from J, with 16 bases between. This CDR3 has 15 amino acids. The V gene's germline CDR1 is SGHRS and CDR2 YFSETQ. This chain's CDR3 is CASSPAPGTKETQYF. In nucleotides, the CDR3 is TGCGCCAGCAGCCCCGCCCCAGGTACTAAAGAGACCCAGTACTTC.

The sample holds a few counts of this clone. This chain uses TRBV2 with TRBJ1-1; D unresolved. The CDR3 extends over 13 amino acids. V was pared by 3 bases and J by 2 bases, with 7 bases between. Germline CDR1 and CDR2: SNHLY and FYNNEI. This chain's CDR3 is CASSDLINTEAFF. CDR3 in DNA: TGTGCCAGCAGTGACCTAATTAACACTGAAGCTTTCTTT.

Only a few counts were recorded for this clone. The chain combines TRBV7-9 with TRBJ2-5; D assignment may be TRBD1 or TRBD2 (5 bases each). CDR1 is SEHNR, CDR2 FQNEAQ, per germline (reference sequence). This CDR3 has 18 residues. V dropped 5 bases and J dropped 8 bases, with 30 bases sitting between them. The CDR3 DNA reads TGTGCCAGCAGCCCCCGCCGAGCCCGGGACGGGACCCTCAGCACCCAGTACTTC. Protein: CASSPRRARDGTLSTQYF.